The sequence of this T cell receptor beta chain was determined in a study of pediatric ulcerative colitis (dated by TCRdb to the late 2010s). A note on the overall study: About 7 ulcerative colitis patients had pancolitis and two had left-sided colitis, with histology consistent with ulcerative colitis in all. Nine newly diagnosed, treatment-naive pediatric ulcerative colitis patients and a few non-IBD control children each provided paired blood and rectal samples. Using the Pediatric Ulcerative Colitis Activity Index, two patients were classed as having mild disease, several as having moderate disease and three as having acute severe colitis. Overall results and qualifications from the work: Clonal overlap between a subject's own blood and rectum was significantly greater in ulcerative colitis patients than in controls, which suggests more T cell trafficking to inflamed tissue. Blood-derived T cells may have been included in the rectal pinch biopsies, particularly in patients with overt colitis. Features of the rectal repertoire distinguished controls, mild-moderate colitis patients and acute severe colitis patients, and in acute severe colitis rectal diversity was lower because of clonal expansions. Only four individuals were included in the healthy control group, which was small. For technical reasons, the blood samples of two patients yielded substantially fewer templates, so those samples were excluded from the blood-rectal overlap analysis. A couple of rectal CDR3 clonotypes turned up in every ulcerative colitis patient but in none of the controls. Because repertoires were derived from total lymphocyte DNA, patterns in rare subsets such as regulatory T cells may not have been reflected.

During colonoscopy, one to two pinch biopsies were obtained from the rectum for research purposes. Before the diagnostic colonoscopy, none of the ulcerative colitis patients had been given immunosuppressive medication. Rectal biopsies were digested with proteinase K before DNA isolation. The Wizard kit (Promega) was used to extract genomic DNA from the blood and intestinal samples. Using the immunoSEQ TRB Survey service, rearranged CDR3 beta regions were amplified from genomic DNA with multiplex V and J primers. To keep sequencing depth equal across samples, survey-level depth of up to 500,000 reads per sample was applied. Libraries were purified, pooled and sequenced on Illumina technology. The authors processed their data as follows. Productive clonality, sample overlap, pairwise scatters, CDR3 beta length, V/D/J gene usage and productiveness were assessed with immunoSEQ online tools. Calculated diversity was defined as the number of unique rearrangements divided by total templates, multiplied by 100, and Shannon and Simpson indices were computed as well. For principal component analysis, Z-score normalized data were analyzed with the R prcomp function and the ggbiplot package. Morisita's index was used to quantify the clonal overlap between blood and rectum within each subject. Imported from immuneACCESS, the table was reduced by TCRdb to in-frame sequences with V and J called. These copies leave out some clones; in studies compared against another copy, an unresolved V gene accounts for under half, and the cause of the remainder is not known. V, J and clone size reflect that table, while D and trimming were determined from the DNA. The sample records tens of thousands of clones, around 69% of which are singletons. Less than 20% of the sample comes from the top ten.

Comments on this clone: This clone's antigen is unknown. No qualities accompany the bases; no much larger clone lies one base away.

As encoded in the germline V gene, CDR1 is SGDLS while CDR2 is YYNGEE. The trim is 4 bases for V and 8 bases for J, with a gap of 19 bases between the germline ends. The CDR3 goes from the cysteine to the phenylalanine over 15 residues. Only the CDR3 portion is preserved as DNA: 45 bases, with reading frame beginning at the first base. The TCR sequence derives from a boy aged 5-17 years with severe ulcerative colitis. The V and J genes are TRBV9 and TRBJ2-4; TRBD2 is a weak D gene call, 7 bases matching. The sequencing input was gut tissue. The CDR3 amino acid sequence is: CASSQAGGPRDIQYF. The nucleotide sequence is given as TGTGCCAGCAGCCAAGCCGGGGGGCCCAGGGACATTCAGTACTTC.